Listed below are T cell receptor beta chains from one sample, sequenced in a study of memory CD4+ T cells and cytomegalovirus serostatus. Sequencing was performed with immunoSEQ multiplex PCR; in TCRdb, only in-frame clones are kept and a portion is missing. The sample holds tens of thousands of clones, approximately 81% seen once. The material sequenced was memory CD4+ T cells from blood. These receptors originate from an adult in good health and CMV-seronegative. Some clones in this sample may be carry-over from other donors' samples. Both conserved end residues are part of each CDR3. A D gene is named only where the DNA matches it firmly. The listing skips clone size in some rows; elsewhere it reads once, few, many or a size class.

D gene,J gene,V gene,clone size,CDR3 protein,CDR3 DNA
TRBD2,TRBJ2-3,TRBV10-3,-,CAISPASGRTTSTDTQYF,TGTGCCATCAGTCCCGCTAGCGGGAGGACGACTAGCACAGATACGCAGTATTTT
TRBD2,TRBJ2-3,TRBV5-1,-,CASSLGLATDTQYF,TGCGCCAGCAGCTTGGGACTAGCCACAGATACGCAGTATTTT
TRBD2,TRBJ2-7,TRBV30,-,CAWSPTGTSGSPFYGRYF,TGTGCCTGGAGCCCTACCGGGACTAGCGGTTCTCCGTTTTACGGCAGGTACTTC
TRBD1,TRBJ1-4,TRBV6-1,-,CASSAFGQGPLGKLFF,TGTGCCAGCAGTGCTTTCGGACAGGGACCGCTAGGAAAACTGTTTTTT
-,TRBJ1-2,TRBV5-4,-,CASSREAGFNYGYTF,TGTGCCAGCAGCCGGGAGGCAGGTTTTAACTATGGCTACACCTTC
-,TRBJ1-5,TRBV28,-,CASSLLAGGSNQPQHF,TGTGCCAGCAGTTTATTAGCGGGTGGCAGCAATCAGCCCCAGCATTTT
-,TRBJ2-7,TRBV5-1,few,CASSLGSYFPEQYF,TGCGCCAGCAGCCTAGGGTCCTACTTTCCCGAGCAGTACTTC
-,TRBJ2-7,TRBV7-2,-,CASSERQMAYEQYF,TGTGCCAGCAGCGAACGGCAAATGGCCTACGAGCAGTACTTC
TRBD2,TRBJ2-5,TRBV11-2,once,CASSLNAGGKETQYF,TGTGCCAGCAGCTTAAACGCGGGAGGGAAGGAGACCCAGTACTTC
TRBD2,TRBJ2-5,TRBV14,-,CASSQVTSGRVTQYF,TGTGCCAGCAGCCAAGTAACCAGCGGGAGGGTCACCCAGTACTTC
TRBD2,TRBJ2-1,TRBV12-5,-,CASGSTSGPNEQFF,TGTGCTAGTGGTTCAACTAGCGGACCAAATGAGCAGTTCTTC
-,TRBJ1-1,TRBV20-1,few,CSAWKNTEAFF,TGCAGTGCCTGGAAGAACACTGAAGCTTTCTTT
TRBD2,TRBJ2-4,TRBV28,-,CASSSRGLASGIQYF,TGTGCCAGCAGTTCCCGGGGACTAGCGTCGGGCATTCAGTACTTC
-,TRBJ2-3,TRBV4-1,-,CASSQGRGSGVTDTQYF,TGCGCCAGCAGCCAAGGCCGGGGTAGTGGGGTCACAGATACGCAGTATTTT
TRBD2,TRBJ2-7,TRBV7-2,-,CASSSSGGTASGYEQYF,TGTGCCAGCAGTTCCAGCGGGGGTACGGCTAGCGGATACGAGCAGTACTTC
-,TRBJ2-5,TRBV2,-,CASSGTRAQETQYF,TGTGCCAGCAGTGGAACCAGAGCCCAAGAGACCCAGTACTTC
-,TRBJ2-6,TRBV25-1,-,CASSEPGGRSGANVLTF,TGTGCCAGCAGTGAACCCGGTGGACGGTCTGGGGCCAACGTCCTGACTTTC
-,TRBJ2-2,TRBV7-3,-,CASSLTGANTGELFF,TGTGCCAGCAGCTTAACGGGAGCGAACACCGGGGAGCTGTTTTTT
TRBD2,TRBJ2-7,TRBV10-2,-,CASSRLAREQYF,TGCGCCAGCAGCAGACTAGCGAGAGAGCAGTACTTC
-,TRBJ2-7,TRBV7-8,-,CASSIQGQAVEQYF,TGTGCCAGCAGCATACAGGGCCAGGCTGTAGAGCAGTACTTC
TRBD1,TRBJ1-1,TRBV28,-,CAIKGGRLLRGRTEAFF,TGTGCCATCAAGGGGGGCCGGCTTCTGAGGGGGCGTACTGAAGCTTTCTTT
TRBD2,TRBJ2-1,TRBV29-1,-,CSPRGLAGVSYNEQFF,TGCAGCCCCCGGGGACTAGCGGGAGTGTCCTACAATGAGCAGTTCTTC
-,TRBJ2-1,TRBV11-1,-,CASSPDGNNEQFF,TGTGCCAGCAGCCCGGACGGGAACAATGAGCAGTTCTTC
-,TRBJ1-1,TRBV6-6,-,CASSSPHSGTEAFF,TGTGCCAGCAGCTCTCCCCATAGCGGCACTGAAGCTTTCTTT
TRBD2,TRBJ2-7,TRBV6-5,-,CASRGLAGLKQYF,TGTGCCAGCCGAGGACTAGCGGGACTAAAGCAGTACTTC
-,TRBJ1-5,TRBV2,-,CASTSRGGGGNQPQHF,TGTGCCAGCACATCACGGGGGGGAGGGGGCAATCAGCCCCAGCATTTT
-,TRBJ1-1,TRBV18,-,CASSPPGQPEAFF,TGTGCCAGCTCACCCCCCGGGCAGCCTGAAGCTTTCTTT
-,TRBJ1-6,TRBV4-3,once,CASSQPGPMGSPLHF,TGCGCCAGCAGCCAGCCGGGACCAATGGGTTCACCCCTCCACTTT
-,TRBJ1-3,TRBV14,-,CATRQFGQDTIYF,TGTGCCACCCGACAGTTCGGTCAAGACACCATATATTTT
-,TRBJ1-1,TRBV19,-,CASSMIVNTEAFF,TGTGCCAGTAGTATGATTGTGAACACTGAAGCTTTCTTT
TRBD1,TRBJ1-2,TRBV6-6,-,CASSSDRHLGYTF,TGTGCCAGCAGCTCGGACAGGCACTTGGGCTACACCTTC
TRBD2,TRBJ2-2,TRBV18,-,CASSPGLADTGELFF,TGTGCCAGCTCACCGGGACTAGCGGACACCGGGGAGCTGTTTTTT
TRBD2,TRBJ2-5,TRBV29-1,-,CSVLTSGTGETQYF,TGCAGCGTCCTGACTAGCGGTACGGGGGAGACCCAGTACTTC
-,TRBJ1-1,TRBV19,-,CASSIQPGRRNTEAFF,TGTGCCAGTAGTATCCAACCGGGGAGGAGGAACACTGAAGCTTTCTTT
-,TRBJ2-5,TRBV7-9,-,CASSPSVAGQETQYF,TGTGCCAGCAGCCCCTCAGTCGCGGGACAAGAGACCCAGTACTTC
-,TRBJ1-2,TRBV28,few,CASSFSGVRGYTF,TGTGCCAGCAGTTTTTCGGGGGTCCGTGGCTACACCTTC
-,TRBJ1-2,TRBV18,-,CASSPPEWQGFIGYTF,TGTGCCAGCTCACCACCGGAGTGGCAGGGTTTTATTGGCTACACCTTC
-,TRBJ2-7,TRBV5-1,-,CASSLRRGDEQYF,TGCGCCAGCAGCTTACGCAGGGGCGACGAGCAGTACTTC
-,TRBJ1-4,TRBV7-2,-,CASSLPPHRSLFF,TGTGCCAGCAGCTTACCTCCACACAGATCACTGTTTTTT
TRBD1,TRBJ1-1,TRBV6-1,few,CASTGQGRRTEAFF,TGTGCCAGCACTGGACAGGGGCGTCGAACTGAAGCTTTCTTT
TRBD1,TRBJ1-6,TRBV15,-,CATSRGQGTSPLHF,TGTGCCACCAGCAGAGGACAGGGAACTTCACCCCTCCACTTT
-,TRBJ1-1,TRBV6-1,few,CASSLEGGSTEAFF,TGTGCCAGCAGTCTGGAAGGGGGGTCGACTGAAGCTTTCTTT
-,TRBJ1-2,TRBV30,-,CAWRAGPINYGYTF,TGTGCCTGGAGGGCAGGGCCGATTAACTATGGCTACACCTTC